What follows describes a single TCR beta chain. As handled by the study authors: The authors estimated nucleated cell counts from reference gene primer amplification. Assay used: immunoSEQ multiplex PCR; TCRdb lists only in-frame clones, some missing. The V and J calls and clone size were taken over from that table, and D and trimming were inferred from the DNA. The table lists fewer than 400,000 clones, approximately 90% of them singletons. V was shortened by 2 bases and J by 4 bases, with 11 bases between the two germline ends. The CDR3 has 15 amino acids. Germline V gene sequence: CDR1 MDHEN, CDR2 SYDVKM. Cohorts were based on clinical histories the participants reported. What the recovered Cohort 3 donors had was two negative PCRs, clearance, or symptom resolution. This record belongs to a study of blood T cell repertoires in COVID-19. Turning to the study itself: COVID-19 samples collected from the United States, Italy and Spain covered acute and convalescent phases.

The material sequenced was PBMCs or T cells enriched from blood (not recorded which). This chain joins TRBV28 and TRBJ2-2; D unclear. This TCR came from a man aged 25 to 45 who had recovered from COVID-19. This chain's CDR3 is CASSLVLARTGELFF. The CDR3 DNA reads TGTGCCAGCAGTTTAGTTTTGGCTCGCACCGGGGAGCTGTTTTTT.